The sequence of this T cell receptor (beta chain) was determined in a study of shared clonotypes between healthy human individuals. Findings of the study overall: Estimated clonotype richness was generally higher in naive than memory subsets.

In regard to this clone: Its antigen is still unknown.

CDR1 and CDR2 from the germline V gene are KGHSH and LQKENI. The CDR3 consists of 15 residues. Trimming took 2 bases from V and 1 from J, leaving 11 bases between them. Generated by immunoSEQ multiplex PCR, the TCRdb table keeps only in-frame clones and is missing some. The sample records millions of clones, about 92% being singletons. This sequence was found in a man between 18 and 29 years old in good health. Some clones in this sample may be carry-over from other donors' samples. Input material: naive CD4+ T cells from PBMCs. Stated subset: CD45RA+ positively selected. This chain connects TRBV18 to TRBJ1-1; the D gene is possibly TRBD1 (6 bases). CDR3 nucleotides: TGTGCCAGCTCACCATACCGGACAGAGAACACTGAAGCTTTCTTT. Translating gives CASSPYRTENTEAFF.